A selection of T cell receptor beta chains follows, all from one sample in a study of blood T cell repertoires in COVID-19. Method: immunoSEQ multiplex PCR; TCRdb's copy keeps in-frame clones and lacks some. The data contain 250,000 to 300,000 clones, roughly 90% of them singletons. Material: peripheral blood. The receptors were gathered from a woman in her fifties or sixties with acute or convalescent COVID-19. Both conserved end residues are part of each CDR3. D genes are given only for firm matches. Clone size is not always given. Where it is, it says once, few, many or a class for expanded clones.

d_gene,v_gene,j_gene,abundance,CDR3aa,CDR3nt
TRBD1,TRBV7-6,TRBJ1-2,.,CASSLAQGRDYGYTF,TGTGCCAGCAGCTTAGCACAGGGGCGCGACTATGGCTACACCTTC
TRBD2,TRBV19,TRBJ2-2,.,CASSMQGTREGRTGELFF,TGTGCCAGTAGTATGCAGGGGACGCGGGAGGGCCGAACCGGGGAGCTGTTTTTT
TRBD1,TRBV2,TRBJ1-2,.,CASSAGTGGLGGYTF,TGTGCCAGCAGCGCCGGGACAGGGGGACTGGGGGGCTACACCTTC
TRBD2,TRBV6-6,TRBJ2-1,.,CAIGASGGPSYNEQFF,TGTGCCATTGGGGCCAGCGGGGGCCCTTCCTACAATGAGCAGTTCTTC
TRBD2,TRBV9,TRBJ2-7,once,CASSPRYSGGYEQYF,TGTGCCAGCAGCCCCCGGTACAGCGGGGGTTACGAGCAGTACTTC
.,TRBV19,TRBJ1-2,.,CASSIHRAGDGYTF,TGTGCCAGTAGTATCCATCGTGCAGGGGACGGCTACACCTTC
.,TRBV19,TRBJ2-5,.,CASSVTRVTGETQYF,TGTGCCAGTAGTGTCACGCGGGTTACGGGGGAGACCCAGTACTTC
.,TRBV7-3,TRBJ1-1,.,CASSFSGSTEAFF,TGTGCCAGCAGCTTCAGCGGGAGCACTGAAGCTTTCTTT
TRBD2,TRBV7-9,TRBJ2-3,.,CASSLVAGGNTDTQYF,TGTGCCAGCAGCTTAGTGGCGGGGGGAAACACAGATACGCAGTATTTT
.,TRBV29-1,TRBJ1-2,.,CSHFDQGSGGYTF,TGCTCCCACTTCGATCAGGGAAGTGGTGGCTACACCTTC
TRBD1,TRBV29-1,TRBJ2-7,.,CSVPGQGFEQYF,TGCAGCGTTCCGGGACAGGGGTTCGAGCAGTACTTC
.,TRBV7-2,TRBJ1-1,.,CASSPRQINTEAFF,TGTGCCAGCAGCCCCCGACAGATTAACACTGAAGCTTTCTTT
.,TRBV5-1,TRBJ2-2,.,CASSLPPRTITGELFF,TGCGCCAGCAGCTTGCCCCCTCGGACAATAACCGGGGAGCTGTTTTTT
.,TRBV21-1,TRBJ1-6,.,CASSKGSEVHSPLHF,TGTGCCAGCAGCAAAGGCTCGGAGGTTCACTCACCCCTCCACTTT
.,TRBV19,TRBJ1-2,.,CASSMGLLFGYTF,TGTGCCAGTAGTATGGGACTATTATTTGGCTACACCTTC
TRBD2,TRBV9,TRBJ2-3,.,CASSAEAGGTDTQYF,TGTGCCAGCAGCGCAGAAGCGGGAGGCACAGATACGCAGTATTTT
.,TRBV28,TRBJ1-2,.,CASSSRSRGYTF,TGTGCCAGCAGTTCTAGGTCACGGGGCTACACCTTC
.,TRBV3-1/TRBV3-2,TRBJ1-1,.,CASSQDNRASEAFF,TGTGCCAGCAGCCAAGACAACAGGGCCTCTGAAGCTTTCTTT
TRBD1,TRBV6-1,TRBJ1-5,.,CASSEDPGQGAQPQHF,TGTGCCAGCAGTGAAGACCCGGGACAGGGCGCTCAGCCCCAGCATTTT
TRBD1,TRBV19,TRBJ1-6,.,CASRQGFGSPLHF,TGTGCCAGTAGACAGGGGTTCGGTTCACCCCTCCACTTT
TRBD1,TRBV30,TRBJ1-2,.,CACPTGGAFYGYTF,TGTGCCTGCCCGACAGGGGGCGCGTTCTATGGCTACACCTTC
.,TRBV9,TRBJ2-5,.,CASSFGHRAETQYF,TGTGCCAGCAGCTTTGGACACCGGGCGGAGACCCAGTACTTC
TRBD2,TRBV2,TRBJ2-7,once,CASSAPSGGIYYEQYF,TGTGCCAGCAGTGCACCTAGCGGGGGGATATACTACGAGCAGTACTTC
TRBD1,TRBV27,TRBJ2-5,few,CASNRDSTSQETQYF,TGTGCCAGCAACCGGGACAGCACGTCTCAAGAGACCCAGTACTTC
.,TRBV7-9,TRBJ1-5,once,CASSLTGGFQPQHF,TGTGCCAGCAGCTTGACCGGAGGGTTTCAGCCCCAGCATTTT
TRBD1,TRBV9,TRBJ1-6,once,CASSPIGQVGSPLHF,TGTGCCAGCAGCCCAATTGGACAGGTGGGGTCACCCCTCCACTTT
TRBD1,TRBV5-1,TRBJ1-1,.,CASSLGTGKDTEAFF,TGCGCCAGCAGCTTGGGGACAGGGAAAGACACTGAAGCTTTCTTT
.,TRBV7-2,TRBJ2-7,.,CASSLSEYEQYF,TGTGCCAGCAGCCTAAGCGAATACGAGCAGTACTTC
TRBD1,TRBV28,TRBJ1-6,.,CASSPPGQGTSPLHF,TGTGCCAGCAGCCCTCCGGGACAGGGCACCTCACCCCTCCACTTT
.,TRBV9,TRBJ1-3,.,CASSVAFGNTIYF,TGTGCCAGCAGCGTAGCGTTCGGAAACACCATATATTTT
TRBD2,TRBV5-1,TRBJ2-1,.,CASSERLAGIGNEQFF,TGCGCCAGCAGCGAAAGACTAGCGGGAATAGGGAATGAGCAGTTCTTC
TRBD2,TRBV7-2,TRBJ2-3,.,CASSLVTSASTDTQYF,TGTGCCAGCAGCTTAGTCACTAGCGCTAGCACAGATACGCAGTATTTT
.,TRBV7-2,TRBJ1-5,.,CASSFNSRGQPQHF,TGTGCCAGCAGCTTCAACTCACGGGGTCAGCCCCAGCATTTT
TRBD1,TRBV28,TRBJ2-3,.,CASNEKTGLRNTQYF,TGTGCCAGCAACGAAAAGACAGGGTTGAGGAATACGCAGTATTTT
.,TRBV28,TRBJ2-1,.,CAYGTGKRLFF,TGTGCTTACGGAACAGGGAAGCGACTGTTCTTC
TRBD1,TRBV7-9,TRBJ1-1,.,CASSPGTAGNTEAFF,TGTGCCAGCAGCCCAGGGACAGCAGGGAACACTGAAGCTTTCTTT
.,TRBV6-5,TRBJ1-1,.,CASSYKTANTEAFF,TGTGCCAGCAGTTATAAGACAGCGAACACTGAAGCTTTCTTT
.,TRBV21-1,TRBJ1-3,few,CASSKAQTGGRNTIYF,TGTGCCAGCAGCAAAGCCCAAACAGGGGGAAGAAACACCATATATTTT
TRBD2,TRBV7-2,TRBJ2-1,.,CASSFTSGGYNEQFF,TGTGCCAGCAGCTTCACTAGCGGGGGTTACAATGAGCAGTTCTTC
.,TRBV28,TRBJ1-1,.,CASSRRGGGSTEAFF,TGTGCCAGCAGTCGGCGAGGGGGGGGATCAACTGAAGCTTTCTTT
TRBD2,TRBV5-3,TRBJ2-7,.,CARRLISGRAPPSYEQYF,TGTGCCAGAAGACTCATAAGCGGGAGGGCCCCCCCCTCCTACGAGCAGTACTTC
TRBD1,TRBV10-3,TRBJ2-1,.,CATIDRVRSYNEQFF,TGTGCCACCATAGACAGGGTACGATCCTACAATGAGCAGTTCTTC
TRBD2,TRBV29-1,TRBJ2-1,.,CSVPGLADYNEQFF,TGCAGCGTTCCGGGACTAGCGGATTACAATGAGCAGTTCTTC
.,TRBV27,TRBJ2-2,.,CASSSRNTGELFF,TGTGCCAGCAGTTCCCGGAACACCGGGGAGCTGTTTTTT